This TCR beta chain was found in a study of blood T cell repertoires in COVID-19. Looking at the study overall: Samples came from the United States, Italy and Spain, spanning acute and convalescent COVID-19. PBMCs, B-cell-depleted T cells, or T cells provided the cDNA or gDNA that made up the material.

Per the study methods: Estimation of nucleated cell counts relied on the amplification of reference gene primers. Sequencing used immunoSEQ multiplex PCR; TCRdb keeps in-frame clones, though not all of them. Clone size and the V and J calls come from that table; the DNA yielded D and trimming. The sample carries some 300,000 clones, approximately 90% recorded once. Seattle patient enrollment occurred during active infection, with longitudinal follow-up thereafter. Germline V lookup: CDR1 SGHVS, CDR2 FQNEAQ. J lost 0 bases, V lost 5 bases, and 3 bases had no gene match. This CDR3 is built from 15 residues.

The source material was peripheral blood. This receptor was obtained from a woman aged 50 to 65 with COVID-19, enrolled during active disease. The rearrangement links TRBV7-8 to TRBJ2-2; 7 nucleotides align to TRBD2. The CDR3, as DNA: TGTGCCAGCAGCCGCGGGAGCGCGAACACCGGGGAGCTGTTTTTT. Protein: CASSRGSANTGELFF.